This T cell receptor (beta chain) was recovered during a study of T cell changes during pregnancy in multiple sclerosis. Measured with immunoSEQ multiplex PCR; TCRdb has only the in-frame clones, and not every one. Among approximately 65,000 clones, about 93% were seen once, and the ten largest hold approximately 1.5%. The germline V gene encodes CDR1 MDHEN and CDR2 SYDVKM. Unmatched junction bases numbered 4, after V lost 6 bases and J lost 4 bases. This CDR3 is 13 amino acids long. Sequencing used peripheral blood, obtained in the third trimester of pregnancy. The clonotype comes from a female donor in good health, enrolled as a control in a pregnancy study. The J gene is TRBJ1-2, the V gene TRBV28, with TRBD1 identical over 8 bases. CDR3 loop: CASRPDRAYGYTF. The CDR3 DNA reads TGTGCCAGCAGACCGGACAGGGCCTATGGCTACACCTTC.